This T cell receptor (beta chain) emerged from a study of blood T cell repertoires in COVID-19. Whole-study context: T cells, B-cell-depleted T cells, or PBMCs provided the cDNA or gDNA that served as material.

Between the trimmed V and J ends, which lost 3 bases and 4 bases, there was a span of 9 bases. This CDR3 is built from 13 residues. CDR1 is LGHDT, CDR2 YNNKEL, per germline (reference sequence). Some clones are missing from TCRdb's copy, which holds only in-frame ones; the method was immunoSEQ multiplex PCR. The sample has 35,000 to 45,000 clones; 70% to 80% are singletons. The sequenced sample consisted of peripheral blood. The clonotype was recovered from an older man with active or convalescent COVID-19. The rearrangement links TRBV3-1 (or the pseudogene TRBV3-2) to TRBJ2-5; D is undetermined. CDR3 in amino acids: CASSQGRRETQYF. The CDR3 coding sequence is TGTGCCAGCAGCCAGGGTAGGAGAGAGACCCAGTACTTC.